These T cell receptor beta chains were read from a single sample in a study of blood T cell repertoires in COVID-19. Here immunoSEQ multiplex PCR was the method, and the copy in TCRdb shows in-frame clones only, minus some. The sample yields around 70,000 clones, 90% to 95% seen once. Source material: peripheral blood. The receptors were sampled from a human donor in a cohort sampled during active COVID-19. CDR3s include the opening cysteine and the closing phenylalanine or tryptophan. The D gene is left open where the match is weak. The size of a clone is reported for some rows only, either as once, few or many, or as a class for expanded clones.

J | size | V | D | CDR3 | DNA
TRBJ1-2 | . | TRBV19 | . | CASSIATGGGYTF | TGTGCCAGTAGTATAGCGACAGGAGGCGGCTACACCTTC
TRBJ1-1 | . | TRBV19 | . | CASSTAPGVLNTEAFF | TGTGCCAGTAGTACTGCCCCAGGGGTTTTGAACACTGAAGCTTTCTTT
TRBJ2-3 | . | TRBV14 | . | CASSPNPTDTQYF | TGTGCCAGCAGCCCCAATCCCACAGATACGCAGTATTTT
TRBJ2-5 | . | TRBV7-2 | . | CASSQGGDPQETQYF | TGTGCCAGCAGCCAAGGAGGGGATCCCCAAGAGACCCAGTACTTC
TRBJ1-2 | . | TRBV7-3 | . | CASSLVYGAGGVGYTF | TGTGCCAGCAGCTTAGTCTACGGTGCCGGGGGAGTCGGCTACACCTTC
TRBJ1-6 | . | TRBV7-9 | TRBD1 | CASTKTGQNNSPLHF | TGTGCCAGCACCAAAACGGGACAGAATAATTCACCCCTCCACTTT
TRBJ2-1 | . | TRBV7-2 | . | CASSLGPGGGSNEQFF | TGTGCCAGCAGCCTCGGCCCCGGAGGAGGCTCCAATGAGCAGTTCTTC
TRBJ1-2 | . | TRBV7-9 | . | CASSLKDRGHRDGYTF | TGTGCCAGCAGCTTAAAAGACCGGGGTCATCGGGATGGCTACACCTTC
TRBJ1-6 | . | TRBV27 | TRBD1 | CATMTGWSPLHF | TGTGCCACCATGACAGGGTGGTCACCCCTCCACTTT
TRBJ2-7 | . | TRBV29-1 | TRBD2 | CSVTRTGTSGMGPYEQYF | TGCAGCGTTACCCGAACCGGGACTAGCGGGATGGGCCCCTACGAGCAGTACTTC
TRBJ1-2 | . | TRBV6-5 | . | CASSYTGANYGYTF | TGTGCCAGCAGTTACACAGGTGCTAACTATGGCTACACCTTC
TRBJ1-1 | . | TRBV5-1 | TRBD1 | CASSLDRGGTEAFF | TGCGCCAGCAGCTTGGACAGGGGAGGCACTGAAGCTTTCTTT
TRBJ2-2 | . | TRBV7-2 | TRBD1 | CASSPGQGVHGELFF | TGTGCCAGCAGCCCCGGACAGGGGGTGCACGGGGAGCTGTTTTTT
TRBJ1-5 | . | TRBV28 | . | CASSSPGSGNQPQHF | TGTGCCAGCAGTTCCCCCGGTTCGGGCAATCAGCCCCAGCATTTT
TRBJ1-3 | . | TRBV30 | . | CAWRLQGSGNTIYF | TGTGCCTGGAGACTACAGGGTTCTGGAAACACCATATATTTT
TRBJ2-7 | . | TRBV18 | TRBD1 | CASSPPGQGYYEQYF | TGTGCCAGCTCACCTCCGGGACAGGGGTACTACGAGCAGTACTTC
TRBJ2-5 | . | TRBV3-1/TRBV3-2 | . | CASSQPRGLETQYF | TGTGCCAGCAGCCAGCCGCGAGGGTTAGAGACCCAGTACTTC
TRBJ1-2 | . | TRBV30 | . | CAWSGGHGYTF | TGTGCCTGGAGTGGGGGGCATGGCTACACCTTC
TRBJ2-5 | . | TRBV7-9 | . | CASRRWETQYF | TGTGCCAGCAGGAGGTGGGAGACCCAGTACTTC
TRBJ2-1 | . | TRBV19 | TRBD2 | CASSTGLDNEQFF | TGTGCCAGTAGTACGGGACTAGACAATGAGCAGTTCTTC
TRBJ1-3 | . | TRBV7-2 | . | CASSLVEAHSGNTIYF | TGTGCCAGCAGCTTAGTGGAGGCCCACTCTGGAAACACCATATATTTT
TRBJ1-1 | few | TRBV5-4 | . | CASSPTMNTEAFF | TGTGCCAGCAGCCCAACAATGAACACTGAAGCTTTCTTT
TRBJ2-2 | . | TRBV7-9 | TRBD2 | CASSRGLANTGELFF | TGTGCCAGCAGCAGAGGACTAGCGAACACCGGGGAGCTGTTTTTT
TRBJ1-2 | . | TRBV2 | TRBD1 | CASERTGYGYTF | TGTGCCAGCGAAAGGACAGGGTACGGCTACACCTTC
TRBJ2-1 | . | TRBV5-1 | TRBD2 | CASSLAWGLAGGSEQFF | TGCGCCAGCAGCTTGGCCTGGGGACTAGCGGGGGGGAGTGAGCAGTTCTTC
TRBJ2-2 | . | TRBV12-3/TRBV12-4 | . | CASRGRGTGELFF | TGTGCCAGCAGGGGAAGGGGGACCGGGGAGCTGTTTTTT
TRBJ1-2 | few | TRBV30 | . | CAWRLGPGGYTF | TGTGCCTGGAGGCTCGGTCCAGGAGGCTACACCTTC
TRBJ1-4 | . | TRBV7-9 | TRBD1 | CASMSTGGYEKLFF | TGTGCCAGCATGTCGACAGGGGGGTACGAAAAACTGTTTTTT
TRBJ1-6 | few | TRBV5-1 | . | CASSSQMDNSPLHF | TGCGCCAGCAGCTCACAGATGGATAATTCACCCCTCCACTTT
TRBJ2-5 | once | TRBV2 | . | CASSYLTRETQYF | TGTGCCAGCAGTTATCTTACTCGAGAGACCCAGTACTTC
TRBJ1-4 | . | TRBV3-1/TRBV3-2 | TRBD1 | CASSMGQGGYEKLFF | TGTGCCAGCAGCATGGGACAGGGGGGGTATGAAAAACTGTTTTTT
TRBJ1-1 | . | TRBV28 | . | CASNLQGNTEAFF | TGTGCCAGCAATCTACAGGGAAACACTGAAGCTTTCTTT
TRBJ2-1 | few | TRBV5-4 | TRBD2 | CASSLIYSGGNNEQFF | TGTGCCAGCAGCTTGATCTATAGCGGGGGGAACAATGAGCAGTTCTTC
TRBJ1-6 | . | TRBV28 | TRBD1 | CASSPSGGYNSPLHF | TGTGCCAGCAGTCCCTCAGGGGGGTACAATTCACCCCTCCACTTT
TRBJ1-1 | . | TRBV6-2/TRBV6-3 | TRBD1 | CASSYSSYRDSEAFF | TGTGCCAGCAGTTACTCGAGCTACCGGGACAGTGAAGCTTTCTTT
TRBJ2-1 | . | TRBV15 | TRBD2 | CATSSRAGGGSYNEQFF | TGTGCCACCAGCAGTCGAGCGGGGGGCGGCTCCTACAATGAGCAGTTCTTC
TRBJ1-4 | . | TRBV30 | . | CAWSVQGPEKLFF | TGTGCCTGGAGTGTCCAGGGTCCAGAAAAACTGTTTTTT
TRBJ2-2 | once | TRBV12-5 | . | CASGLVPYPGELFF | TGTGCTAGTGGTTTGGTACCCTATCCCGGGGAGCTGTTTTTT
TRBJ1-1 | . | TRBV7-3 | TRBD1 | CASSLSPGQITEAFF | TGTGCCAGCAGCTTAAGCCCGGGACAGATAACTGAAGCTTTCTTT
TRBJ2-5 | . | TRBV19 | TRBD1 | CASSLGQRETQYF | TGTGCCAGTAGTCTGGGACAGAGAGAGACCCAGTACTTC
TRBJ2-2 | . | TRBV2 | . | CASRQGMTGELFF | TGTGCCAGCCGCCAGGGGATGACCGGGGAGCTGTTTTTT
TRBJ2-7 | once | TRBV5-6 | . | CASSPRQPSYEQYF | TGTGCCAGCAGCCCACGACAGCCGTCCTACGAGCAGTACTTC
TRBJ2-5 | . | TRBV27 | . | CASSTGQETQYF | TGTGCCAGCAGTACAGGTCAAGAGACCCAGTACTTC
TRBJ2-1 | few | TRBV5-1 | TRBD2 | CASSLAGGRADEQFF | TGCGCCAGCAGCTTGGCCGGCGGGAGGGCCGATGAGCAGTTCTTC
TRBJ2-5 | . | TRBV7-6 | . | CASSLVKETQYF | TGTGCCAGCAGCTTAGTAAAAGAGACCCAGTACTTC
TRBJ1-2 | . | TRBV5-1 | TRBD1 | CASSLQGASNYGYTF | TGCGCCAGCAGCCTCCAGGGGGCGTCTAACTATGGCTACACCTTC
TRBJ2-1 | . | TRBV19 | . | CASSSGNRRNEQFF | TGTGCCAGTAGTAGCGGGAACCGGCGCAATGAGCAGTTCTTC
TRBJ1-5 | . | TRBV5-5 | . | CASSVRDGNQPQHF | TGTGCCAGCAGCGTCCGGGATGGCAATCAGCCCCAGCATTTT
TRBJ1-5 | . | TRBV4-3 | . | CASSQVRGGQPQHF | TGCGCCAGCAGCCAAGTGAGAGGGGGACAGCCCCAGCATTTT
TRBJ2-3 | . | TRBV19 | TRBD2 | CASSTSGGAPDTQYF | TGTGCCAGTAGTACTAGCGGGGGGGCCCCAGATACGCAGTATTTT
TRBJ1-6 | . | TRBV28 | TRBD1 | CASSSAGTGSSPLHF | TGTGCCAGCAGTTCTGCCGGGACAGGGAGTTCACCCCTCCACTTT
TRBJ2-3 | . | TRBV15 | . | CATSRRDSPSTDTQYF | TGTGCCACCAGCAGGAGGGACTCTCCGAGCACAGATACGCAGTATTTT
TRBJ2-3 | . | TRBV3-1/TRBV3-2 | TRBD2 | CASRPGGDADTQYF | TGTGCCAGCCGTCCGGGGGGTGACGCAGATACGCAGTATTTT
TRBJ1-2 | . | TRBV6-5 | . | CASSRTPNYGYTF | TGTGCCAGCAGCCGGACACCTAACTATGGCTACACCTTC
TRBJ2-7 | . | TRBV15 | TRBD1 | CATSRGRDRGYEQYF | TGTGCCACCAGCAGAGGTAGGGACAGGGGCTACGAGCAGTACTTC
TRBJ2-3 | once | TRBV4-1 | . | CASSQDPGPGGSDTQYF | TGCGCCAGCAGCCAGGACCCCGGGCCCGGCGGGTCAGATACGCAGTATTTT
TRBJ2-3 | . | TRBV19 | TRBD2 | CASSRRTSGDGTDTQYF | TGTGCCAGTAGTAGGCGGACTAGCGGAGATGGCACAGATACGCAGTATTTT
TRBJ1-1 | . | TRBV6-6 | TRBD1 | CASSSTGVNTEAFF | TGTGCCAGCAGCTCGACAGGGGTGAACACTGAAGCTTTCTTT
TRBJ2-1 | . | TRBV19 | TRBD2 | CASSSWTSSYNEQFF | TGTGCCAGTAGTAGCTGGACTAGCTCCTACAATGAGCAGTTCTTC
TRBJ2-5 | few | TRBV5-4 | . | CASSLGTVEETQYF | TGTGCCAGCAGCTTGGGGACAGTGGAAGAGACCCAGTACTTC